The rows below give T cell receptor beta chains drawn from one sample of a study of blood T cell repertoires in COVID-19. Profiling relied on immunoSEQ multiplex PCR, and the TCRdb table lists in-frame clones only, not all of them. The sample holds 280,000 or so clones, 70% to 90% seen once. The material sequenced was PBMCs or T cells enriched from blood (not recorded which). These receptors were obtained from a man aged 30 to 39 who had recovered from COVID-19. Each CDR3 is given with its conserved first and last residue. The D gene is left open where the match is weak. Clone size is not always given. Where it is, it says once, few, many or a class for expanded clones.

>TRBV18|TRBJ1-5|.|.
CASSPLELFGEQGSNQPQHF
TGTGCCAGCTCACCCCTTGAATTATTTGGTGAACAGGGAAGCAATCAGCCCCAGCATTTT
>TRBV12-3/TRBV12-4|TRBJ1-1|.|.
CASSFGGTEAFF
TGTGCCAGCAGTTTCGGGGGGACTGAAGCTTTCTTT
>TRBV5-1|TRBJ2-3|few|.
CASSLGQPRDTQYF
TGCGCCAGCAGCTTGGGCCAACCGAGAGATACGCAGTATTTT
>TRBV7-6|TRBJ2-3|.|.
CASSLGFRESSTDTQYF
TGTGCCAGCAGCTTAGGGTTCAGGGAATCGTCCACAGATACGCAGTATTTT
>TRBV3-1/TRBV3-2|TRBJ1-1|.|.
CASSLTGYTEAFF
TGTGCCAGCAGCCTCACAGGGTACACTGAAGCTTTCTTT
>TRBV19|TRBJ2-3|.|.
CATASPDWLNTQYF
TGTGCCACCGCCTCTCCTGACTGGCTAAATACGCAGTATTTT
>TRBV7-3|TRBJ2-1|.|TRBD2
CASSLTSIAGDNEQFF
TGTGCCAGCAGCTTAACGAGTATAGCGGGGGATAACGAGCAGTTCTTC
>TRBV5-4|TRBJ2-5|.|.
CASSFSGTGVTQYF
TGTGCCAGCAGCTTCTCAGGGACTGGCGTGACCCAGTACTTC
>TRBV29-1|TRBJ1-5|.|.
CSVGLADNQPQHF
TGCAGCGTTGGGCTAGCCGACAATCAGCCCCAGCATTTT
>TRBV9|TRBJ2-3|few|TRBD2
CASSVELAGGDTDTQYF
TGTGCCAGCAGCGTAGAACTAGCGGGGGGGGACACAGATACGCAGTATTTT
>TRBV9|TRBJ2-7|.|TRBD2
CASSGGTIAYEQYF
TGTGCCAGCAGCGGCGGGACTATTGCCTACGAGCAGTACTTC
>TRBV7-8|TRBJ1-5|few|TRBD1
CASSLVEGAYSNQPQHF
TGTGCCAGCAGCTTAGTGGAGGGGGCCTATAGCAATCAGCCCCAGCATTTT
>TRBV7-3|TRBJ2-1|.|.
CASSLSGAVYNEQFF
TGTGCCAGCAGCTTAAGTGGGGCCGTCTACAATGAGCAGTTCTTC
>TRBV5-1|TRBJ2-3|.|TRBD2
CASRKTSGGIDTQYF
TGCGCCAGCAGGAAAACTAGCGGGGGGATAGATACGCAGTATTTT
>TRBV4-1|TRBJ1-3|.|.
CASSQESVGNTIYF
TGCGCCAGCAGCCAAGAGTCAGTAGGAAACACCATATATTTT
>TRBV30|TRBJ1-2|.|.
CAWTGASIVYGYTF
TGTGCCTGGACCGGAGCCTCGATAGTCTATGGCTACACCTTC
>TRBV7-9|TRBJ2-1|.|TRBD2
CASSKPTLAGVTGNEQFF
TGTGCCAGCAGCAAACCCACTCTAGCGGGGGTCACGGGTAATGAGCAGTTCTTC
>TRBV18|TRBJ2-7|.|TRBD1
CASSPTGIEQYF
TGTGCCAGCTCACCGACAGGGATCGAGCAGTACTTC
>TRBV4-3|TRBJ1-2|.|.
CASSPHPQYGYTF
TGCGCCAGCAGCCCGCACCCACAATATGGCTACACCTTC
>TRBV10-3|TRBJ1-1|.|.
CAAHDTGKVAEAFF
TGTGCCGCACATGATACAGGGAAGGTGGCTGAAGCTTTCTTT
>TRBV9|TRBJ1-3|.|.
CASSVEAGGGNTIYF
TGTGCCAGCAGCGTAGAGGCGGGAGGGGGAAACACCATATATTTT
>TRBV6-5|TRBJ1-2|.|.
CASTRVGANYGYTF
TGTGCCAGCACCCGGGTGGGGGCAAACTATGGCTACACCTTC
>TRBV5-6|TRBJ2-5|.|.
CASSLEDSLGTQYF
TGTGCCAGCAGCTTGGAAGACTCCCTCGGAACCCAGTACTTC
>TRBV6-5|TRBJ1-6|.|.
CASSYRRGTLHF
TGTGCCAGCAGTTATAGGAGGGGAACCCTCCACTTT
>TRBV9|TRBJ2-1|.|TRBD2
CASSVASSGGAINEQFF
TGTGCCAGCAGCGTAGCTTCGAGCGGGGGGGCAATCAATGAGCAGTTCTTC
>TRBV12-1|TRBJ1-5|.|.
CAILYPWQGFRQPQHF
TGTGCCATCCTCTACCCCTGGCAGGGGTTTCGTCAGCCCCAGCATTTT
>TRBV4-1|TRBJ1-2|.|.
CASSLILNYGYTF
TGCGCCAGCAGCCTAATCCTAAACTATGGCTACACCTTC
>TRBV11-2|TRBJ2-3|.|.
CASSSSALVLTDTQYF
TGTGCCAGCAGCTCTAGCGCGCTAGTTTTAACAGATACGCAGTATTTT
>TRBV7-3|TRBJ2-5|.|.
CASSLTAGGSGETQYF
TGTGCCAGCAGCTTAACGGCTGGCGGGTCGGGGGAGACCCAGTACTTC
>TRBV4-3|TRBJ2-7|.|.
CASSQDYSHSSPYEQYF
TGCGCCAGCAGCCAAGATTACAGCCATTCATCCCCTTACGAGCAGTACTTC
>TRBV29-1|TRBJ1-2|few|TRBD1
CSVRTGTNYGYTF
TGCAGCGTTCGGACAGGGACTAACTATGGCTACACCTTC
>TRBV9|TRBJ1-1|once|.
CASSVGLATEAFF
TGTGCCAGCAGCGTAGGTCTAGCCACTGAAGCTTTCTTT
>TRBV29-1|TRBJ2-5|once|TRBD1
CSLAPDRVGETQYF
TGCAGCCTCGCCCCGGACAGGGTGGGAGAGACCCAGTACTTC
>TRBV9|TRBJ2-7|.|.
CASSVASGPAYEQYF
TGTGCCAGCAGCGTAGCTTCTGGGCCAGCCTACGAGCAGTACTTC
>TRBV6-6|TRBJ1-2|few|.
CASSYSSKPNYGYTF
TGTGCCAGCAGTTACAGCTCAAAACCTAACTATGGCTACACCTTC
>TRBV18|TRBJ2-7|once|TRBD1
CASSPDGTGDYEQYF
TGTGCCAGCTCACCCGACGGGACAGGGGATTACGAGCAGTACTTC
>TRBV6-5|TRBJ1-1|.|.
CASSSGHRRNEAFF
TGTGCCAGCAGTTCCGGACACCGCCGAAATGAAGCTTTCTTT
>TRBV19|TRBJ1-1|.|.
CASSQAARAGVNTEAFF
TGTGCCAGTAGTCAGGCGGCGAGGGCAGGCGTAAACACTGAAGCTTTCTTT
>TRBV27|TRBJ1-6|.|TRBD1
CADTGGFYNSPLHF
TGTGCCGACACAGGGGGATTCTATAATTCACCCCTCCACTTT
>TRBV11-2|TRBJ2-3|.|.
CASSLVRGDTQYF
TGTGCCAGCAGCTTAGTCAGGGGAGATACGCAGTATTTT
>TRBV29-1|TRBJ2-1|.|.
CSVRTEAGFGFF
TGCAGCGTGAGGACTGAGGCTGGCTTCGGGTTCTTC
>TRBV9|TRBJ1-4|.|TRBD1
CASSDRQGGSGKLFF
TGTGCCAGCAGCGACCGACAGGGGGGTTCGGGAAAACTGTTTTTT
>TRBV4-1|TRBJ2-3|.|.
CASSQEIADTQYF
TGCGCCAGCAGCCAAGAAATAGCAGATACGCAGTATTTT
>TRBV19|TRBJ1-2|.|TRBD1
CASSMDRLNYGYTF
TGTGCCAGTAGTATGGACAGGTTGAACTATGGCTACACCTTC
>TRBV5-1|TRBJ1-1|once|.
CASSLEVGEVTEAFF
TGCGCCAGCAGCTTGGAGGTAGGGGAGGTTACTGAAGCTTTCTTT
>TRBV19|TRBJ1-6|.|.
CASSIFPRPINSPLHF
TGTGCCAGTAGTATATTCCCGAGGCCCATTAATTCACCCCTCCACTTT
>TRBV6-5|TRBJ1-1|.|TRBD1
CASSYWTGGNTEAFF
TGTGCCAGCAGTTATTGGACAGGGGGTAACACTGAAGCTTTCTTT